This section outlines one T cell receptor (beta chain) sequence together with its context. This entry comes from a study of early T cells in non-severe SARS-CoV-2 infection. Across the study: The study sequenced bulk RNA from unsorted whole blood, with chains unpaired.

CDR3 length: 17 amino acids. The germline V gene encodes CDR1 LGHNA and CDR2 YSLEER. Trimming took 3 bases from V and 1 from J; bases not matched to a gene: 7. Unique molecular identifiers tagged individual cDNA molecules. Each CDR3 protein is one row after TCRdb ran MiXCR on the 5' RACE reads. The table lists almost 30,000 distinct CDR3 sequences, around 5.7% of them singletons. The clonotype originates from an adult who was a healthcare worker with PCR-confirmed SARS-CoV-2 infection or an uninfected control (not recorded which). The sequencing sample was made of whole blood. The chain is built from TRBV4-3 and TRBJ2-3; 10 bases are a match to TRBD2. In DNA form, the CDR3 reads TGCGCCAGCAGCCACTCCCTAGCGGGGGCGGGCACAGATACGCAGTATTTT. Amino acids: CASSHSLAGAGTDTQYF.